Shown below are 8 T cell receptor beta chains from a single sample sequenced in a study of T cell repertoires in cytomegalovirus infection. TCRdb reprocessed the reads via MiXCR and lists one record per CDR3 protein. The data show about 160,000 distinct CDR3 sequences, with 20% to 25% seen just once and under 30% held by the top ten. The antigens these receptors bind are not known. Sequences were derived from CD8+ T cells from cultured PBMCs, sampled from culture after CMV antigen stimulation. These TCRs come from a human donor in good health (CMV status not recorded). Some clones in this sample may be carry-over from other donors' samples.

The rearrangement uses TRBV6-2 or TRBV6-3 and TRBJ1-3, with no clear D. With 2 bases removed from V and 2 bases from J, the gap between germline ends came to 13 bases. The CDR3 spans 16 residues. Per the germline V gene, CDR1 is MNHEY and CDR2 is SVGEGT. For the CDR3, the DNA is TGTGCCAGCAGTTACCAAGGAGCCCTCACTGGAAACACCATATATTTT. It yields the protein CASSYQGALTGNTIYF.

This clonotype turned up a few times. The CDR3: CASSYVRTGFGNTIYF. As DNA, the CDR3 is TGTGCCAGCAGTTATGTCCGGACAGGGTTTGGAAACACCATATATTTT. The chain carries TRBV6-5 and TRBJ1-3; 8 bases line up with TRBD1. Germline trimming cut 3 bases from V and 3 bases from J; bases unmatched to any gene: 7. Germline V lookup: CDR1 MNHEY, CDR2 SVGAGI. The CDR3 sequence is 16 residues long.

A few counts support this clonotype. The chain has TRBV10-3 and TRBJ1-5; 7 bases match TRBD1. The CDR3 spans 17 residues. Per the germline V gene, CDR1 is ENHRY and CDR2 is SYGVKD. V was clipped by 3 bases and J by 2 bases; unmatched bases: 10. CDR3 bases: TGTGCCATCAGTGACCCTACAGGGGACTTTGGCAATCAGCCCCAGCATTTT. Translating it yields CAISDPTGDFGNQPQHF.

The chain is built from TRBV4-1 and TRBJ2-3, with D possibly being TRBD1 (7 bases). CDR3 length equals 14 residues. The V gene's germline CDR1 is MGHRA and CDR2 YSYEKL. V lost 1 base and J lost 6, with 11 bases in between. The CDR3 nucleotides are TGCGCCAGCAGCCAAGCGTCAGGGGGGGATACGCAGTATTTT. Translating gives CASSQASGGDTQYF.

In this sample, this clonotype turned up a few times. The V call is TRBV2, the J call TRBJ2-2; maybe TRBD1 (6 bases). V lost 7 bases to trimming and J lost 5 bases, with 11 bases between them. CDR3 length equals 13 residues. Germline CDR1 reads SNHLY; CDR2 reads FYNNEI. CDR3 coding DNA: TGTGCCAGCATCACAGGGACAACCGGGGAGCTGTTTTTT. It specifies CASITGTTGELFF.

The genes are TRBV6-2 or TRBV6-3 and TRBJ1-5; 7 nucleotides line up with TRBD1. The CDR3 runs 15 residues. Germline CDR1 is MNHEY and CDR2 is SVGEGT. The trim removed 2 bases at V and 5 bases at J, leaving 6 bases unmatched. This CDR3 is CASSYRQGLDQPQHF. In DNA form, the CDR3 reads TGTGCCAGCAGTTACCGACAGGGACTGGATCAGCCCCAGCATTTT.

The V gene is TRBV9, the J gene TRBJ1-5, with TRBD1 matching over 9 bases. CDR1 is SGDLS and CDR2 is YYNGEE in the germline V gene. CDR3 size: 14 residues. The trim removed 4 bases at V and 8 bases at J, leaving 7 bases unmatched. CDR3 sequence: CASSPGQGLEPQHF. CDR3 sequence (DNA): TGTGCCAGCAGCCCCGGACAGGGGCTAGAGCCCCAGCATTTT.

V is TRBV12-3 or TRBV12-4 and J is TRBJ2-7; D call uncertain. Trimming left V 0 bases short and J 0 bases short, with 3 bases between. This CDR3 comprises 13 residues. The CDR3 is CASSLANSYEQYF. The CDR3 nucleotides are TGTGCCAGCAGTTTAGCCAACTCCTACGAGCAGTACTTC.